This note documents a single T cell receptor (beta chain) sequence. The antigen remains undetermined. TCRdb re-called the 5' RACE reads through MiXCR, storing one row per CDR3 protein. The data contain about 540,000 distinct CDR3 sequences, roughly 12% of them singletons. CDR1 is MDHEN and CDR2 is SYDVKM in the germline V gene. The CDR3 is 15 amino acids. V was clipped by 2 bases and J by 7 bases, with 17 bases between them. The record originates from a study of CD8 T cells in ankylosing spondylitis. Regarding the study as a whole: Disease-linked clones were reportedly significantly enriched in matched ankylosing spondylitis synovial fluid. Within ankylosing spondylitis blood, a TCR beta motif made up of roughly eight highly homologous variants appeared to be characteristic.

The chain couples TRBV28 to TRBJ2-5; perhaps TRBD2 as D (7 bases). The sequenced sample was blood, either unsorted or a sorted T cell fraction (not recorded which). This receptor was obtained from a male donor with ankylosing spondylitis. The CDR3: CASSLGGGQTRTQYF. CDR3 DNA: TGTGCCAGCAGTTTAGGCGGGGGACAAACTAGGACCCAGTACTTC.